The 8 T cell receptor beta chains reported below all come from one sample, sequenced in a study of T cell repertoires in cytomegalovirus infection. TCRdb used MiXCR to reprocess the reads, holding one entry per CDR3 protein. Among about 570,000 distinct CDR3 sequences, 40% were seen once, and the ten largest hold about half. These TCRs' antigens remain unknown. Specimen: cultured PBMCs, collected from culture after CMV antigen stimulation. The receptors originated from a human donor in good health (CMV status not recorded). Some clones in this sample may be carry-over from other donors' samples.

This clonotype was seen only a few times. V and J are TRBV7-2 and TRBJ1-2; unclear D gene. Trimming pared 2 bases from V and 2 bases from J, leaving 12 bases between. The CDR3 runs 15 residues. CDR1 and CDR2 (germline): SGHTA, FQGNSA. The CDR3 is CASSLYPATNYGYTF. CDR3 bases: TGTGCCAGCAGCTTATATCCAGCTACCAACTATGGCTACACCTTC.

The chain has TRBV20-1 and TRBJ2-1, with TRBD2 identical over 9 bases. Trimming cost V 6 bases and J 2 bases; bases outside gene matches: 5. The CDR3 extends over 14 amino acids. Germline loops: CDR1 DFQATT, CDR2 SNEGSKA (reference sequence). In nucleotides, the CDR3 is TGCAGTGCACCCATAGCGGGGGCCTACAATGAGCAGTTCTTC. It codes for CSAPIAGAYNEQFF.

The chain couples TRBV6-1 to TRBJ1-1; D call uncertain. Trimming left V 6 bases short and J 3 bases short, with 11 bases between. The CDR3 totals 13 residues. CDR1 and CDR2 from the germline V gene are MNHNS and SASEGT. The CDR3 coding sequence is TGTGCCAGCAGAATCCCTGGGGACACTGAAGCTTTCTTT. Its translation: CASRIPGDTEAFF.

This chain connects TRBV29-1 to TRBJ2-2; D not resolved. This CDR3 is 13 amino acids long. Germline V lookup: CDR1 SQVTM, CDR2 ANQGSEA. V was clipped by 7 bases and J by 0 bases, with 9 bases between them. The CDR3 nucleotides read TGCAGCGCCGGTCGAGCGAACACCGGGGAGCTGTTTTTT. Protein sequence: CSAGRANTGELFF.

This chain uses TRBV20-1 with TRBJ1-4; maybe TRBD1 (5 bases). Deletions cut 1 base from V and 0 bases from J, with 12 bases between. This CDR3 spans 16 amino acids. Germline-derived CDR1 and CDR2 are DFQATT and SNEGSKA (reference sequence). CDR3 coding DNA: TGCAGTGCTAGAGTGTGGGGGGGGTCAACTAATGAAAAACTGTTTTTT. Its translation: CSARVWGGSTNEKLFF.

V gene TRBV7-6 combines with J gene TRBJ1-2, with D maybe TRBD1 (5 bases). There are 13 residues in the CDR3. The V gene lost 5 bases and the J gene lost 4 bases, with 11 bases spanning the gap. Germline lookup yields CDR1 SGHVS and CDR2 FNYEAQ. CDR3 sequence reads: CASSPGTIYGYTF. The CDR3, as DNA: TGTGCCAGCAGCCCCGGGACCATCTATGGCTACACCTTC. The full variable domain, rest sourced from reference TRBV7-6 and TRBJ1-2, is GAGVSQSPRYKVTKRGQDVALRCDPISGHVSLYWYRQALGQGPEFLTYFNYEAQQDKSGLPNDRFSAERPEGSISTLTIQRTEQRDSAMYRCASSPGTIYGYTFGSGTRLTVV.

The chain recombines TRBV19 with TRBJ2-1; D is possibly TRBD2 (6 bases). V was cut by 2 bases and J by 3 bases, with 11 bases left in between. The V gene's germline CDR1 is LNHDA and CDR2 SQIVND (reference sequence). CDR3 size: 15 residues. In DNA form, the CDR3 reads TGTGCCAGTAGTATAATAGCGGCAGACTACAATGAGCAGTTCTTC. Translation gives CASSIIAADYNEQFF.

The chain recombines TRBV7-8 with TRBJ2-7, with 8 bases identical to TRBD1. Germline V lookup: CDR1 SGHVS, CDR2 FQNEAQ. This CDR3 spans 14 amino acids. Germline trimming cut 5 bases from V and 1 base from J; bases unmatched to any gene: 4. CDR3 coding DNA: TGTGCCAGCAGCCACCGGGACAGGTCCTACGAGCAGTACTTC. The encoded protein is CASSHRDRSYEQYF. Filled out from reference TRBV7-8 and TRBJ2-7, the complete variable domain reads GAGVSQSPRYKVAKRGQDVALRCDPISGHVSLFWYQQALGQGPEFLTYFQNEAQLDKSGLPSDRFFAERPEGSVSTLKIQRTQQEDSAVYLCASSHRDRSYEQYFGPGTRLTVT.